This entry lists 2 T cell receptor beta chains sequenced from one sample in a study of blood T cells in healthy people across ages. A second PCR, run for about 7 to 11 cycles, used a sample-barcoded 5' primer plus a J-beta primer mix. TCRdb re-called the 5' RACE reads through MiXCR, storing one row per CDR3 protein. The sample includes about a million distinct CDR3 sequences, roughly 50% of them seen just once. Sequencing was carried out using blood. All receptors derive from a man in his thirties or forties in good health.

The gene calls are TRBV5-1 and TRBJ2-7; 10 nucleotides match TRBD2. Germline CDR1 is SGHRS and CDR2 is YFSETQ. The CDR3 is 15 residues long. Trimming removed 0 bases from V and 6 bases from J; junction bases left unmatched: 6. CDR3 DNA: TGCGCCAGCAGCTTGGCCGTGACTAGCGGGTCCGAGCAGTACTTC. Its protein product is CASSLAVTSGSEQYF.

The chain links TRBV28 to TRBJ2-1; D might be TRBD1 (5 bases). The CDR3 sequence is 17 residues long. CDR1 MDHEN and CDR2 SYDVKM come from the germline V gene. With 3 bases removed from V and 5 bases from J, the gap between germline ends came to 20 bases. This CDR3 reads CASSFLGASVGNNEQFF. CDR3 bases: TGTGCCAGCAGTTTTTTAGGGGCGTCGGTGGGGAACAATGAGCAGTTCTTC.